This T cell receptor (beta chain) was sequenced for a study of T cell responses to AZD1222 COVID-19 vaccine (dated by TCRdb to about 2021). Regarding the research as a whole: AZD1222 recipients given second doses at about 4 weeks or at about 12 weeks were pooled, since spike-specific TCR depth and breadth were not found to differ between the two schedules. TCR sequencing covered more than 230 trial participants: nearly 210 given two doses of AZD1222 and approximately 26 given two doses of MenACWY control vaccine. Trial participants were enrolled by age into subgroups of 18-55, 56-69 and 70-plus years, and about 150, 27 and 61 TCR-sequenced participants, respectively, were included in these subgroups. Here is what the overall study found, with its caveats: The 56-69-year group was small, and its depth increase did not reach significance, likely because of low power. Nearly half of unique spike-specific TCRs reportedly recognized epitopes outside regions mutated in the B.1.351 and B.1.1.7 variants. Because no day 14 peak-response samples were available, repertoires were characterized only after the peak T cell response. Participants were mostly white British, with more females than males. The authors suggested clonal diversity may have been underestimated. Only five or six AZD1222 recipients were SARS-CoV-2 seropositive at baseline, limiting conclusions about previously exposed vaccinees. Spike-specific TCR breadth and depth rose significantly after two AZD1222 doses compared with day 0 and with MenACWY recipients. CD4 TCRs associated with the vaccine covered the entire spike protein, and the dominant responses were in regions 160-218 and 743-854.

About this clone itself: Its antigen is still unknown. Base quality data are lacking; no much larger clone is found one base away.

According to the germline V gene, CDR1 reads MNHEY and CDR2 reads SVGAGI. The CDR3 measures 13 amino acids from cysteine to phenylalanine. The read is trimmed to its CDR3 DNA, 39 bases read in frame from base 1. Trimming takes 8 bases off V and 0 bases off J; junction bases not matched to a gene: 1. The time point tag for this specimen amounts to: baseline before first vaccination. The vaccinee samples were drawn from two UK trials, COV001 and COV002, one of which was a single-blind randomized controlled phase 2/3 trial testing AZD1222 (ChAdOx1 nCoV-19) in healthy adults. For TCRbeta chain sequencing, PBMC samples from trial participants were taken at day 0 and at day 28 after the second dose. The CDR3 regions of human TCRbeta chains were analyzed by immunosequencing. In the original analysis: Repertoire TCRs were matched against a reference library of SARS-CoV-2-specific TCRs generated with the MIRA antigen-specificity platform. Breadth was defined as the fraction of unique TCRs that were SARS-CoV-2-associated. Depth was defined as the fraction of total T cells that were SARS-CoV-2-associated. Using the MIRA data, every spike-specific TCR was mapped to the spike region that the TCR reacted to and assigned to either a CD4 or a CD8 class. Log10-transformed breadth and depth values were compared by one-way ANOVA with Sidak's multiple comparisons tests. TCRdb mirrors the immuneACCESS table, restricted to in-frame sequences. Some clones are absent from its copies; in checked studies, under half trace to an unresolved V gene, and the reason for the others is unknown. For V, J and clone size, that table is used; D and trimming come from the DNA. The sample table records 140,000 to 150,000 clones; roughly nine tenths of these occur just once. About 1.5% of the sample is held by the ten biggest clonotypes.

Material: peripheral blood, obtained on day 0 of AZD1222 vaccination. The chain is encoded by TRBV6-5 joined to TRBJ2-3; 8 central nucleotides agree with TRBD2. The TCR sequence derives from an adult in good health. The bases are TGTGCCAGCCGGGAGGGAAGCACAGATACGCAGTATTTT. This sequence encodes CASREGSTDTQYF.